This T cell receptor beta chain was profiled in a study of regulatory and conventional T cells in RAG deficiency. The study's findings and limits: Omenn CD25-high CD127-low cells may be activated cells, not true Tregs.

Blood CD4+ CD25-low CD127-high conventional T cells supplied the genomic DNA template. Trimming took 3 bases from V and 6 from J; bases not matched to a gene: 0. Germline CDR1 is LNHDA and CDR2 is SQIVND (reference sequence). The CDR3 contains 14 residues. Some clones are missing from TCRdb's copy, which holds only in-frame ones; the method was immunoSEQ multiplex PCR. Among 25,000 to 30,000 clones listed, 90% to 95% were seen once. A note on this clone: What it recognizes is unknown.

The same sample was also studied in work on regulatory T cells. That report adds: Amplification used 52 TRBV primers and 13 TRBJ primers.

V gene TRBV19 combines with J gene TRBJ2-1; TRBD2 aligns across 12 bases. Sequencing input: CD25- CD4+ T cells sorted from blood. The clonotype originates from a human donor in good health. CDR3 amino acids: CASSMGLAGNEQFF. The CDR3 coding sequence is TGTGCCAGTAGTATGGGACTAGCGGGCAATGAGCAGTTCTTC.